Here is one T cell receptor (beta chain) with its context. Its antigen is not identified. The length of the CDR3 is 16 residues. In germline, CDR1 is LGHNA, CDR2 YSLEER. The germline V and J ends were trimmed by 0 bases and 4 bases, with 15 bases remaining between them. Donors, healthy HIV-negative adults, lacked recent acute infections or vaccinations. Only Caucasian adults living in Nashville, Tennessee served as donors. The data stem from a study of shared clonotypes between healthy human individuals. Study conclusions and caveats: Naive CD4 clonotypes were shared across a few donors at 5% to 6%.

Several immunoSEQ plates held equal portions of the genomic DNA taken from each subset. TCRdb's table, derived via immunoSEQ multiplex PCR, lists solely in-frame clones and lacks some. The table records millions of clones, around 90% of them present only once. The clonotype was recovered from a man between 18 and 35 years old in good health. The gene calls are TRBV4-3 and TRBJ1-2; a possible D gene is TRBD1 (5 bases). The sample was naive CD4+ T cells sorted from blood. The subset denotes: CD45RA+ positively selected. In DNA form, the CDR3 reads TGCGCCAGCAGCCAAGATTGGAGACAGTCGCTCTATGGCTACACCTTC. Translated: CASSQDWRQSLYGYTF.